This passage covers 8 T cell receptor beta chains from one sample sequenced in a study of T cells in Graves' hyperthyroidism and ophthalmopathy. TCR beta CDR3 region amplification was performed from RNA transcripts. First-round RT-PCR of the TCR CDR3 relied on the HTBI primer set. TCRdb fed the multiplex PCR reads into MiXCR, producing one record per CDR3 protein. The sample records 200,000 to 300,000 distinct CDR3 sequences, about 15% being singletons. Sequencing was carried out using blood. The receptors originated from a woman under 30 with Graves' ophthalmopathy.

The chain employs TRBV29-1 and TRBJ2-2; no definite D call. Deletions cut 7 bases from V and 0 bases from J, with 12 bases between. CDR1 SQVTM and CDR2 ANQGSEA come from the germline V gene. The CDR3 consists of 14 residues. The CDR3 DNA sequence: TGCAGCGCCAGGACCGCTGCGAACACCGGGGAGCTGTTTTTT. It yields the protein CSARTAANTGELFF.

Ten or more counts support this clonotype. The V and J genes are TRBV6-1 and TRBJ2-2; 7 bases agree with TRBD2. CDR3 length: 15 residues. With V trimmed by 3 bases and J by 2 bases, 3 bases remained unmatched. Per the germline V gene, CDR1 is MNHNS and CDR2 is SASEGT. The CDR3 DNA reads as TGTGCCAGCAGTGAGCTAGCGGTAAACACCGGGGAGCTGTTTTTT. This codes for CASSELAVNTGELFF.

At least ten counts were recorded for this clonotype. The rearrangement links TRBV2 to TRBJ2-7; D is unclear. There are 11 residues in the CDR3. V was trimmed by 7 bases and J by 0 bases, leaving 4 bases between them. Germline V gene sequence: CDR1 SNHLY, CDR2 FYNNEI. In DNA, the CDR3 is TGTGCCAGCACGATCTCCTACGAGCAGTACTTC. This translates into CASTISYEQYF.

This clonotype was found many times. This chain uses TRBV20-1 with TRBJ2-1, with D perhaps TRBD1 (6 bases). The CDR3 is 12 amino acids. Germline V gene lookup returns CDR1 DFQATT and CDR2 SNEGSKA (reference sequence). V shed 6 bases and J shed 4 bases, with 10 bases lying between them. The CDR3 sequence is CSAPDRYNEQFF. The CDR3 DNA reads TGCAGTGCGCCGGACAGATACAATGAGCAGTTCTTC.

This clonotype was detected many times. V usage is TRBV28 and J usage is TRBJ1-2, with 9 bases identical to TRBD1. The trim removed 2 bases at V and 4 bases at J, leaving 11 bases unmatched. CDR1 and CDR2 (germline): MDHEN, SYDVKM. The length of the CDR3 is 17 residues. The chain's CDR3 is CASSLAAGTGYIYGYTF. The CDR3 DNA sequence: TGTGCCAGCAGTTTAGCCGCCGGGACAGGGTATATCTATGGCTACACCTTC.

This clonotype was counted many times. The chain links TRBV6-1 to TRBJ1-3; D ambiguous. The CDR3 is 12 amino acids. In germline, CDR1 is MNHNS, CDR2 SASEGT. Deletions cut 2 bases from V and 4 bases from J, with 3 bases between. The CDR3 DNA sequence: TGTGCCAGCAGTGAAACCGGAAACACCATATATTTT. Translation gives CASSETGNTIYF.

At least ten counts were recorded for this clonotype. V usage is TRBV27 and J usage is TRBJ1-1; D not certain. This CDR3 is 14 amino acids long. Germline-derived CDR1 and CDR2 are MNHEY and SMNVEV (reference sequence). V was cut by 4 bases and J by 4 bases, with 13 bases left in between. CDR3 sequence: CASSYGSGITEAFF. CDR3 nucleotide sequence: TGTGCCAGCAGTTATGGCAGTGGTATCACTGAAGCTTTCTTT.

This clonotype came up many times. The V call is TRBV7-2, the J call TRBJ2-6; no clear D gene. CDR3 length: 18 residues. The V end lost 5 bases, the J end lost 0 bases, and 17 bases lay between the germline ends. Germline V lookup: CDR1 SGHTA, CDR2 FQGNSA. CDR3 sequence (DNA): TGTGCCAGCAGCCCAGCCCCTTATACGGTCTCTGGGGCCAACGTCCTGACTTTC. Encoded protein: CASSPAPYTVSGANVLTF. The full variable domain, completed using reference TRBV7-2 and TRBJ2-6, is GAGVSQSPSNKVTEKGKDVELRCDPISGHTALYWYRQSLGQGLEFLIYFQGNSAPDKSGLPSDRFSAERTGGSVSTLTIQRTQQEDSAVYLCASSPAPYTVSGANVLTFGAGSRLTVL.